The rows below give T cell receptor beta chains drawn from one sample of a study of blood T cell repertoires in COVID-19. Only in-frame clones appear in the TCRdb table, and some are missing; sequencing was by immunoSEQ multiplex PCR. This sample has some 45,000 clones, with 85% to 95% found just once. Sequencing input: peripheral blood. The receptors derive from a man between 60 and 70 years old with COVID-19, enrolled during active disease. Both conserved end residues are part of each CDR3. The D gene is left open where the match is weak. For some rows the clone size is stated as once, few or many, or as a class when expanded; others skip it.

-,-,TRBJ2-2,TRBV7-9,CASSLRGLAGELFF,TGTGCCAGCAGCTTAAGGGGGTTGGCCGGGGAGCTGTTTTTT
TRBD1,-,TRBJ1-3,TRBV4-1,CASSQTGTAKRSGNTIYF,TGCGCCAGCAGCCAAACCGGGACAGCTAAACGCTCTGGAAACACCATATATTTT
TRBD1,-,TRBJ2-1,TRBV7-8,CASSFGQVNNEQFF,TGTGCCAGCAGCTTCGGACAGGTGAACAATGAGCAGTTCTTC
-,-,TRBJ2-1,TRBV30,CAWDMGGGAQSSYNEQFF,TGTGCCTGGGACATGGGAGGCGGAGCCCAGAGCTCCTACAATGAGCAGTTCTTC
-,-,TRBJ1-5,TRBV29-1,CSVADGNQPQHF,TGCAGCGTTGCTGACGGGAATCAGCCCCAGCATTTT
-,-,TRBJ1-2,TRBV7-3,CASSLSRHHGYTF,TGTGCCAGCAGCTTATCGAGACACCATGGCTACACCTTC
TRBD1,-,TRBJ1-4,TRBV28,CASSSPDRVKLFF,TGTGCCAGCAGTTCACCGGACAGGGTAAAACTGTTTTTT
TRBD2,-,TRBJ2-3,TRBV9,CASSVGGGGTDTQYF,TGTGCCAGCAGCGTAGGCGGGGGAGGCACAGATACGCAGTATTTT
TRBD1,-,TRBJ1-2,TRBV5-1,CASSVGQGAGGYTF,TGCGCCAGCAGCGTCGGACAGGGGGCGGGCGGCTACACCTTC
TRBD1,-,TRBJ1-4,TRBV6-1,CASFLGGTGKLFF,TGTGCCAGTTTTCTTGGGGGGACAGGGAAACTGTTTTTT
-,-,TRBJ1-2,TRBV6-5,CASSYGGARENYGYTF,TGTGCCAGCAGTTACGGAGGGGCCAGGGAGAACTATGGCTACACCTTC
-,-,TRBJ1-1,TRBV19,CASSTIAPNTEAFF,TGTGCCAGTAGCACCATAGCACCAAACACTGAAGCTTTCTTT
-,once,TRBJ1-5,TRBV7-9,CASSPDGGRGNQPQHF,TGTGCCAGCAGCCCGGATGGGGGGAGGGGTAATCAGCCCCAGCATTTT